Following are 31 T cell receptor beta chains from one sample sequenced in a study of regulatory and conventional T cells in RAG deficiency. The sorted conventional CD4+ T cells were CD25-low and CD127-high, with genomic DNA sequenced. This table comes from immunoSEQ multiplex PCR, and its TCRdb copy is limited to in-frame clones, with some not included. The sample has over 9,500 clones, more than 85% seen once. In addition, the sample was reused for a study of regulatory T cells. From that study: Amplification used 52 TRBV primers and 13 TRBJ primers.

Specimen: CD4+ effector T cells sorted from blood. The receptors stem from a human donor in good health.

The V gene is TRBV7-9, the J gene TRBJ1-3; a weak D match, TRBD1 (5 bases). This CDR3 region has 15 residues. The germline V gene has CDR1 SEHNR and CDR2 FQNEAQ (reference sequence). The V end was cut by 0 bases, the J end by 4 bases, with 10 bases between. The DNA of the CDR3 is TGTGCCAGCAGCTTAGCCAGGGAGGGCGGAAACACCATATATTTT. This sequence encodes CASSLAREGGNTIYF.

The chain recombines TRBV2 with TRBJ2-5; 8 bases are a match to TRBD2. The junction had 14 bases not matched to a gene; V was cut back by 8 bases and J by 9 bases. The CDR3 extends over 14 amino acids. CDR1 and CDR2 (germline): SNHLY, FYNNEI. The CDR3 coding sequence is TGTGCCAGCGGGGGGGTAGCGGGGACCCGGGCCCAGTACTTC. Translating gives CASGGVAGTRAQYF.

The DNA of the CDR3 is TGTGCCAGTACTTTGGGGGACAGTCTCTTATATGGCTACACCTTC. Protein sequence: CASTLGDSLLYGYTF. The chain employs TRBV19 and TRBJ1-2; TRBD1 matches 7 bases. The germline V gene encodes CDR1 LNHDA and CDR2 SQIVND (reference sequence). The CDR3 is 15 residues long. Trimming took 7 bases from V and 5 from J; bases not matched to a gene: 13.

V usage is TRBV23-1 and J usage is TRBJ1-5; the D gene is possibly TRBD1 (5 bases). TRBV23-1 is sorted into the ORF group, with uncertain function. The CDR3 consists of 13 residues. With 6 bases removed from V and 5 bases from J, the gap between germline ends came to 11 bases. The CDR3 DNA sequence: TGCGCCAGCAGGCTGGCAGGGTATCAGCCCCAGCATTTT. It specifies CASRLAGYQPQHF.

The rearrangement uses TRBV4-1 and TRBJ1-6; no firm D call. Germline V gene sequence: CDR1 MGHRA, CDR2 YSYEKL. The length of the CDR3 is 14 residues. Trimming took off 1 base at V and 7 bases at J, with 8 bases between the two ends. The CDR3 DNA is TGCGCCAGCAGCCAAGGGCCACTAAATTCACCCCTCCACTTT. Translation gives CASSQGPLNSPLHF.

The chain has TRBV23-1 and TRBJ1-2, with D possibly being TRBD1 (5 bases). TRBV23-1 is identified as an open reading frame with a role that is uncertain. V lost 3 bases and J 6 bases, leaving 11 bases between the germline ends. The CDR3 runs 13 residues. CDR3 in DNA: TGCGCCAGCAGTCATCCGGGAGGGGATGGCTACACCTTC. Translating gives CASSHPGGDGYTF.

This CDR3 reads CASSLSSGSSYEQYF. CDR3 DNA: TGCGCCAGCAGCTTGAGTAGCGGGAGCTCCTACGAGCAGTACTTC. J is TRBJ2-7 and V is TRBV5-1; 9 bases align to TRBD2. From germline, CDR1 is SGHRS and CDR2 YFSETQ. V lost 1 base to trimming and J lost 0 bases; unmatched junction nucleotides: 2. The length of the CDR3 is 15 residues.

A single count supports this clone. This sample includes further DNA sequences coding for the same CDR3. The chain uses TRBV7-3 and TRBJ1-1, with 7 bases identical to TRBD1. Germline trimming cut 4 bases from V and 6 bases from J; bases unmatched to any gene: 11. This CDR3 contains 15 residues. The germline V gene encodes CDR1 SGHTA and CDR2 FQGTGA. The CDR3 is CASSSGDSRRPEAFF. DNA for the CDR3: TGTGCCAGCAGCTCAGGGGACAGCCGTCGACCTGAAGCTTTCTTT.

The chain couples TRBV5-1 to TRBJ1-1; D ambiguous. CDR1 and CDR2 (germline): SGHRS, YFSETQ. The germline V and J ends were trimmed by 5 bases and 5 bases, with 22 bases remaining between them. The CDR3 covers 16 residues. The CDR3 coding sequence is TGCGCCAGCAGTCTCGACCCGCCGGGCGGTCCGACTGAAGCTTTCTTT. Translated: CASSLDPPGGPTEAFF.

This clone was picked up one time. The rearrangement uses TRBV19 and TRBJ2-2, with D hard to call. CDR1 is LNHDA and CDR2 is SQIVND in the germline V gene (reference sequence). CDR3 length: 12 residues. V was shortened by 6 bases and J by 5 bases, with 7 bases between the two germline ends. CDR3 nucleotide sequence: TGTGCCAGTAGACGGAGAACCGGGGAGCTGTTTTTT. Its protein is CASRRRTGELFF.

This chain connects TRBV11-2 to TRBJ2-7; D uncertain. V was trimmed by 5 bases and J by 5 bases, leaving 10 bases between them. CDR1 is SGHAT, CDR2 FQNNGV, per germline. This CDR3 is built from 12 residues. CDR3 in amino acids: CASSRDRDEQYF. Here the CDR3 DNA reads TGTGCCAGCAGCCGCGATAGGGACGAGCAGTACTTC.

The chain uses TRBV5-1 and TRBJ1-2; D uncertain. Germline-derived CDR1 and CDR2 are SGHRS and YFSETQ. The CDR3 has 13 amino acids. Trimming shortened V by 3 bases and J by 1 base, and 7 bases separated the two germline ends. Here the CDR3 reads CASSSDFNYGYTF. In nucleotides, the CDR3 is TGCGCCAGCAGCTCTGACTTTAACTATGGCTACACCTTC.

The CDR3 region has the DNA TGTGCCAGTAGTCGCAGGGAGACGAATGAAAAACTGTTTTTT. It translates to CASSRRETNEKLFF. The rearrangement uses TRBV19 and TRBJ1-4; D is possibly TRBD1 (5 bases). V was shortened by 5 bases and J by 5 bases, with 12 bases between the two germline ends. Germline CDR1 reads LNHDA; CDR2 reads SQIVND (reference sequence). This CDR3 has 14 residues.

The chain has TRBV29-1 and TRBJ1-2; D remains unclear. This CDR3 comprises 10 residues. In germline, CDR1 is SQVTM, CDR2 ANQGSEA. V was shortened by 0 bases and J by 7 bases, with 3 bases between the two germline ends. CDR3 nucleotides: TGCAGCGTTGAAGAGGGTGGCTACACCTTC. As protein: CSVEEGGYTF.

V gene TRBV28 combines with J gene TRBJ2-5; D may be TRBD1 or TRBD2 (5 bases each). Trimming stripped 3 bases from V and 0 bases from J, with 17 bases between. The CDR3 has 17 residues. Germline CDR1 reads MDHEN; CDR2 reads SYDVKM. In nucleotides, the CDR3 is TGTGCCAGCAGTTTGGGTTTCGGGACCCAAAACCAAGAGACCCAGTACTTC. Encoded protein: CASSLGFGTQNQETQYF. Using reference TRBV28 and TRBJ2-5 for the parts outside the CDR3, the full variable domain is DVKVTQSSRYLVKRTGEKVFLECVQDMDHENMFWYRQDPGLGLRLIYFSYDVKMKEKGDIPEGYSVSREKKERFSLILESASTNQTSMYLCASSLGFGTQNQETQYFGPGTRLLVL.

V and J are TRBV18 and TRBJ1-1; TRBD1 might be the D (5 bases). This CDR3 spans 14 amino acids. Trimming left V 4 bases short and J 1 base short, with 10 bases between. Germline V CDR1 and CDR2: KGHSH, LQKENI. CDR3 in amino acids: CASSLKGTNTEAFF. The DNA of the CDR3 is TGTGCCAGCTCACTGAAAGGGACGAACACTGAAGCTTTCTTT. Together with reference TRBV18 and TRBJ1-1, the CDR3 gives the full variable domain: NAGVMQNPRHLVRRRGQEARLRCSPMKGHSHVYWYRQLPEEGLKFMVYLQKENIIDESGMPKERFSAEFPKEGPSILRIQQVVRGDSAAYFCASSLKGTNTEAFFGQGTRLTVV.

The J gene is TRBJ1-1, the V gene TRBV7-8; D is undetermined. This CDR3 is built from 17 residues. Germline V gives CDR1 SGHVS, CDR2 FQNEAQ. The germline V and J ends were trimmed by 1 base and 0 bases, with 15 bases remaining between them. DNA of the CDR3: TGTGCCAGCAGCTTAGGAGCAGGTCTACTTATGAACACTGAAGCTTTCTTT. Amino acids: CASSLGAGLLMNTEAFF.

This chain uses TRBV9 with TRBJ1-1; D is perhaps TRBD1 (5 bases). Germline loops: CDR1 SGDLS, CDR2 YYNGEE. The CDR3 is 15 amino acids. V dropped 4 bases and J dropped 0 bases, with 13 bases sitting between them. CDR3 sequence: CASSIQGNMNTEAFF. Here the CDR3 DNA reads TGTGCCAGCAGCATTCAGGGAAACATGAACACTGAAGCTTTCTTT.

J is TRBJ1-1 and V is TRBV29-1, with D perhaps TRBD1 (6 bases). The CDR3 runs to 11 residues. Germline values: CDR1 SQVTM, CDR2 ANQGSEA. CDR3 residues: CSVRRGHEAFF. In DNA, the CDR3 is TGCAGTGTTCGCAGGGGCCACGAAGCTTTCTTT.

This chain joins TRBV30 and TRBJ2-7; D may be TRBD1 or TRBD2 (5 bases each). The CDR3 spans 15 residues. Germline V gene sequence: CDR1 GTSNPN, CDR2 SVGIG (reference sequence). Trimming stripped 0 bases from V and 5 bases from J, with 17 bases between. DNA of the CDR3: TGTGCCTGGAGTGTACAAAGAGGGGCAGAACACGAGCAGTACTTC. This codes for CAWSVQRGAEHEQYF.

The gene calls are TRBV2 and TRBJ2-1; 8 bases fit TRBD2. Germline CDR1 is SNHLY and CDR2 is FYNNEI. V gave up 2 bases and J gave up 7 bases; unmatched junction bases: 7. The CDR3 has 15 amino acids. The CDR3 spells CASSETRTSSNEQFF. CDR3 coding DNA: TGTGCCAGCAGTGAAACTCGGACTAGCTCAAATGAGCAGTTCTTC.

The rearrangement joins TRBV2 to TRBJ2-3; D perhaps matches TRBD1 (6 bases). Between the trimmed V and J ends, which lost 7 bases and 4 bases, there was a span of 18 bases. Germline CDR1 reads SNHLY; CDR2 reads FYNNEI. The CDR3 contains 15 residues. The CDR3: CASKNQGHTADTQYF. In nucleotides, the CDR3 is TGTGCCAGCAAGAACCAGGGGCATACCGCAGATACGCAGTATTTT.

Remarks on this clone: At one end the junction does not follow the germline gene, possibly because of a read error. The rearrangement links TRBV27 to TRBJ2-7; D is perhaps TRBD1 (5 bases). The CDR3 totals 13 residues. CDR1 is MNHEY, CDR2 SMNVEV, per germline (reference sequence). CDR3: CATSRLAGYEQYF. Written as DNA, the CDR3 is TGTGCCACCAGTCGGCTGGCAGGGTACGAGCAGTACTTC.

This rearrangement joins TRBV28 to TRBJ1-2, with 9 bases lining up with TRBD1. Germline V gives CDR1 MDHEN, CDR2 SYDVKM. J gave up 0 bases and V 3 bases, and 5 bases lay outside the gene matches. The CDR3 runs to 16 residues. The CDR3 loop is CASSLPQGAPNYGYTF. DNA of the CDR3: TGTGCCAGCAGTTTGCCACAGGGGGCCCCTAACTATGGCTACACCTTC.

This clone has more than one count but fewer than ten. This sequence joins TRBV7-9 and TRBJ2-7, with 7 nucleotides matching TRBD1. CDR1 is SEHNR, CDR2 FQNEAQ, per germline (reference sequence). The length of the CDR3 is 14 residues. Trimming at V came to 5 bases and at J to 2 bases, leaving 6 bases not matched to a gene. CDR3 DNA sequence: TGTGCCAGCAGCCACGACAGGGTCCCCTACGAGCAGTACTTC. This codes for CASSHDRVPYEQYF. Using reference TRBV7-9 and TRBJ2-7 for the parts outside the CDR3, the full variable domain is DTGVSQNPRHKITKRGQNVTFRCDPISEHNRLYWYRQTLGQGPEFLTYFQNEAQLEKSRLLSDRFSAERPKGSFSTLEIQRTEQGDSAMYLCASSHDRVPYEQYFGPGTRLTVT.

This chain joins TRBV5-8 and TRBJ2-1; the D is unclear. V was shortened by 4 bases and J by 4 bases, with 15 bases between the two germline ends. The CDR3 is 15 amino acids. The germline V gene encodes CDR1 SGHTS and CDR2 YDEGEE. The CDR3 DNA sequence: TGTGCCAGCAGCCCCGCCTCCCCCCGTTACAATGAGCAGTTCTTC. Translation gives CASSPASPRYNEQFF.

The DNA for the CDR3 is TGTGCCAGCAGTGCCAGGACAGGGTTGAGTGAAGCTTTCTTT. Its protein is CASSARTGLSEAFF. J is TRBJ1-1 and V is TRBV27; TRBD1 matches 8 bases. The CDR3 totals 14 residues. The germline V gene has CDR1 MNHEY and CDR2 SMNVEV (reference sequence). After removal of 5 bases from V and 7 bases from J, the junction contained 9 bases not matched to a gene.

The rearrangement uses TRBV2 and TRBJ2-1; D is ambiguous. V was pared by 6 bases and J by 9 bases, with 9 bases between. This CDR3 spans 11 amino acids. CDR1 is SNHLY and CDR2 is FYNNEI in the germline V gene. The CDR3 DNA sequence: TGTGCCAGCAGCGGACGGGCTGAGCAGTTCTTC. This codes for CASSGRAEQFF.

J is TRBJ1-3 and V is TRBV30, with D unresolved. This CDR3 contains 13 residues. Per the germline V gene, CDR1 is GTSNPN and CDR2 is SVGIG (reference sequence). The ends were cut back, 6 bases at V and 2 bases at J, with 11 bases in the middle. The CDR3 is CACTNITGNTIYF. As DNA, the CDR3 is TGTGCCTGCACTAATATAACTGGAAACACCATATATTTT.

The CDR3 nucleotides read TGCGCCAGCAGCTCATGGACAGCCGTTTCCTACAATGAGCAGTTCTTC. This sequence encodes CASSSWTAVSYNEQFF. V usage is TRBV5-1 and J usage is TRBJ2-1, with D possibly TRBD1 on 6 matching bases. Trimming removed 3 bases at V and 1 base at J, with 14 bases between. The CDR3 is 16 amino acids. Germline V gene data show CDR1 as SGHRS and CDR2 as YFSETQ.

The chain is built from TRBV5-4 and TRBJ2-2; a possible D gene is TRBD1 (5 bases). The CDR3 is made up of 13 amino acids. V lost 4 bases and J lost 10, with 14 bases in between. The germline CDR1 and CDR2 sequences are SGHNT and YYREEE (reference sequence). The CDR3 spells CASSRQQDAELFF. CDR3 bases: TGTGCCAGCAGCCGACAACAGGACGCGGAGCTGTTTTTT.